Below are 30 T cell receptor beta chains sequenced from a single sample in a study of blood T cell repertoires in COVID-19. This table comes from immunoSEQ multiplex PCR, and its TCRdb copy is limited to in-frame clones, with some not included. Altogether approximately 130,000 clones are present, approximately 83% being singletons, with the ten largest covering 8% to 10%. The sequenced sample was peripheral blood. The receptors were gathered from a middle-aged man with active or convalescent COVID-19.

The V gene is TRBV30, the J gene TRBJ1-1; 8 bases align to TRBD1. The CDR3 extends over 15 amino acids. V dropped 2 bases and J dropped 8; count of bases not matched to a gene: 13. Germline CDR1 and CDR2: GTSNPN and SVGIG (reference sequence). CDR3 sequence: CAWSSQTGALSEAFF. The DNA for the CDR3 is TGTGCCTGGAGTTCTCAGACAGGGGCACTCTCGGAAGCTTTCTTT.

The CDR3 region is CASSERWEGREKTQYF. DNA for the CDR3: TGTGCCAGCAGTGAACGTTGGGAGGGGCGGGAAAAGACCCAGTACTTC. The V gene is TRBV2, the J gene TRBJ2-5, with 7 bases matching TRBD2. The CDR3 runs 16 residues. V trimming: 2 bases; J trimming: 6 bases; junction bases outside the gene matches: 12. Germline V gives CDR1 SNHLY, CDR2 FYNNEI.

J is TRBJ1-4 and V is TRBV19, with 8 nucleotides matching TRBD1. Germline loops: CDR1 LNHDA, CDR2 SQIVND (reference sequence). The CDR3 spans 15 residues. V was pared by 9 bases and J by 11 bases, with 17 bases of the junction left unmatched. CDR3 sequence: CASRPPGGKFGKLFF. CDR3 coding DNA: TGTGCCAGCCGACCCCCAGGGGGCAAATTTGGGAAACTGTTTTTT. Together with reference TRBV19 and TRBJ1-4, the CDR3 gives the full variable domain: DGGITQSPKYLFRKEGQNVTLSCEQNLNHDAMYWYRQDPGQGLRLIYYSQIVNDFQKGDIAEGYSVSREKKESFPLTVTSAQKNPTAFYLCASRPPGGKFGKLFFGSGTQLSVL.

This rearrangement joins TRBV7-9 to TRBJ2-2, with TRBD1 as a possible D gene (5 bases). The CDR3 is made up of 16 amino acids. The germline gives CDR1 SEHNR, CDR2 FQNEAQ (reference sequence). Between the trimmed V and J ends, which lost 0 bases and 4 bases, there was a span of 12 bases. CDR3 nucleotide sequence: TGTGCCAGCAGCTTAGCGCAAGGGGTGAGCACCGGGGAGCTGTTTTTT. Translated, it gives CASSLAQGVSTGELFF.

This chain links TRBV5-1 with TRBJ2-6; 12 bases fit TRBD2. With V trimmed by 2 bases and J by 0 bases, 9 bases remained unmatched. Germline V gene lookup returns CDR1 SGHRS and CDR2 YFSETQ. The CDR3 contains 20 residues. This chain's CDR3 is CASSFNRLAGAHSGANVLTF. The DNA of the CDR3 is TGCGCCAGCAGCTTCAACAGACTAGCGGGGGCCCACTCTGGGGCCAACGTCCTGACTTTC.

The chain recombines TRBV7-2 with TRBJ2-2; 7 nucleotides line up with TRBD1. With V trimmed by 3 bases and J by 4 bases, 5 bases remained unmatched. Germline-derived CDR1 and CDR2 are SGHTA and FQGNSA. The CDR3 loop spans 15 amino acids. The DNA of the CDR3 is TGTGCCAGCAGCTTTGGACAGGCAGGCACCGGGGAGCTGTTTTTT. Its protein product is CASSFGQAGTGELFF.

The chain is built from TRBV27 and TRBJ1-5; perhaps TRBD1 as D (5 bases). Trimming took 3 bases from V and 2 from J, leaving 11 bases between them. This CDR3 region has 15 residues. Per the germline V gene, CDR1 is MNHEY and CDR2 is SMNVEV (reference sequence). The DNA for the CDR3 is TGTGCCAGCAGTTTCGTCGGGGGAGGCAATCAGCCCCAGCATTTT. It encodes CASSFVGGGNQPQHF.

The rearrangement joins TRBV12-5 to TRBJ2-1; 13 bases are shared with TRBD2. Germline values: CDR1 LGHNT, CDR2 FRNRAP. The CDR3 runs 15 residues. The V and J ends lost 1 base and 8 bases, in that order; junction bases with no gene match: 2. The CDR3: CASGLGTSGGYEQFF. The CDR3 DNA is TGTGCTAGTGGTTTGGGGACTAGCGGGGGCTATGAGCAGTTCTTC. Using reference TRBV12-5 and TRBJ2-1 for the parts outside the CDR3, the full variable domain is DARVTQTPRHKVTEMGQEVTMRCQPILGHNTVFWYRQTMMQGLELLAYFRNRAPLDDSGMPKDRFSAEMPDATLATLKIQPSEPRDSAVYFCASGLGTSGGYEQFFGPGTRLTVL.

J is TRBJ1-1 and V is TRBV7-9; 7 bases agree with TRBD1. CDR3 length equals 12 residues. V lost 2 bases to trimming and J lost 6 bases; unmatched junction nucleotides: 0. Germline V lookup: CDR1 SEHNR, CDR2 FQNEAQ (reference sequence). CDR3 residues: CASSLQGAEAFF. The CDR3 bases are TGTGCCAGCAGCTTACAGGGGGCTGAAGCTTTCTTT.

The chain is built from TRBV7-2 and TRBJ1-5, with 7 bases identical to TRBD1. In germline, CDR1 is SGHTA, CDR2 FQGNSA. This CDR3 is 15 amino acids long. V shed 5 bases, J shed 6 bases, and the junction held 10 bases outside the gene matches. This chain's CDR3 is CASSPRAGTVQPQHF. In DNA, the CDR3 is TGTGCCAGCAGCCCTAGAGCCGGGACAGTTCAGCCCCAGCATTTT.

A word on this clone: The junction does not match germline at one end; this may be a read error. V usage is TRBV15 and J usage is TRBJ2-5, with a possible D match to TRBD2 (7 bases). Germline V gives CDR1 LNHNV, CDR2 YYDKDF (reference sequence). This CDR3 has 14 amino acids. The CDR3, as DNA: TGTGCCACCAGCAGAGACTTAGGGGGGGAGACCCAGCACTTC. Protein sequence: CATSRDLGGETQHF.

This clone turned up a few times. The chain combines TRBV29-1 with TRBJ1-1, with 7 bases aligning to TRBD1. The CDR3 loop spans 12 amino acids. Germline loops: CDR1 SQVTM, CDR2 ANQGSEA. V shed 3 bases, J shed 8 bases, and the junction held 6 bases outside the gene matches. The CDR3 DNA follows: TGCAGCGTTGATTCCGGGACAGCCGAAGCTTTCTTT. Protein product: CSVDSGTAEAFF.

The rearrangement joins TRBV30 to TRBJ1-5; TRBD1 matches at 7 bases. The trim removed 3 bases at V and 6 bases at J, leaving 11 bases unmatched. The germline CDR1 and CDR2 sequences are GTSNPN and SVGIG (reference sequence). The CDR3 covers 15 residues. The CDR3 DNA follows: TGTGCCTGGAGAGAGACAGGGCACCTCAGTCAGCCCCAGCATTTT. Protein sequence: CAWRETGHLSQPQHF.

The CDR3 spells CASSQGQVNEKLFF. The CDR3 nucleotides are TGCGCCAGCAGCCAAGGCCAGGTTAATGAAAAACTGTTTTTT. The chain recombines TRBV4-3 with TRBJ1-4, with D hard to call. This CDR3 has 14 amino acids. Trimming removed 1 base at V and 4 bases at J, with 7 bases between. Germline assignment: CDR1 LGHNA and CDR2 YSLEER.

This rearrangement joins TRBV5-5 to TRBJ1-1, with no clear D. This CDR3 has 14 amino acids. CDR1 is SGHKS and CDR2 is YYEKEE in the germline V gene (reference sequence). Trimming left V 0 bases short and J 5 bases short, with 11 bases between. The CDR3 DNA sequence: TGTGCCAGCAGCTTGGTCCAAAGTCGGACTGAAGCTTTCTTT. Its protein product is CASSLVQSRTEAFF. The entire variable domain, with the rest obtained from reference TRBV5-5 and TRBJ1-1, is as follows: DAGVTQSPTHLIKTRGQQVTLRCSPISGHKSVSWYQQVLGQGPQFIFQYYEKEERGRGNFPDRFSARQFPNYSSELNVNALLLGDSALYLCASSLVQSRTEAFFGQGTRLTVV.

This sequence joins TRBV5-1 and TRBJ2-4; 10 bases fit TRBD1. The CDR3 is 17 amino acids. V trimming: 4 bases; J trimming: 2 bases; junction bases outside the gene matches: 9. The germline V gene has CDR1 SGHRS and CDR2 YFSETQ. The CDR3 DNA reads as TGCGCCAGCAGCCCGGAGGGGGGACAGGGGACCAAAAACATTCAGTACTTC. Residues: CASSPEGGQGTKNIQYF.

The chain carries TRBV6-2 or TRBV6-3 and TRBJ2-7; maybe TRBD2 (6 bases). V was cut by 5 bases and J by 2 bases, with 10 bases left in between. Looked up from germline, CDR1 is MNHEY and CDR2 is SVGEGT. The CDR3 is 13 amino acids. The CDR3 spells CASSRDWAYEQYF. For the CDR3, the DNA is TGTGCCAGCAGTCGGGACTGGGCCTACGAGCAGTACTTC.

V usage is TRBV3-1 (or the pseudogene TRBV3-2) and J usage is TRBJ2-2; D is perhaps TRBD2 (7 bases). Per the germline V gene, CDR1 is LGHDT and CDR2 is YNNKEL (reference sequence). V was clipped by 6 bases and J by 0 bases, with 14 bases between them. The CDR3 contains 16 residues. This chain's CDR3 is CASSHRGGPNTGELFF. CDR3 nucleotide sequence: TGTGCCAGCAGTCATAGGGGGGGCCCGAACACCGGGGAGCTGTTTTTT.

This chain joins TRBV6-6 and TRBJ2-7; 7 bases agree with TRBD1. The CDR3 has 16 amino acids. Germline values: CDR1 MNHNY, CDR2 SVGAGI (reference sequence). The V gene end was trimmed by 4 bases and the J gene end by 2 bases; junction bases not matched to a gene: 11. CDR3 nucleotide sequence: TGTGCCAGCAGTTCCAAGGACAGGTTCGGCACCTACGAGCAGTACTTC. This codes for CASSSKDRFGTYEQYF.

The rearrangement uses TRBV19 and TRBJ1-4, with 7 bases fitting TRBD1. CDR1 and CDR2 from the germline V gene are LNHDA and SQIVND (reference sequence). This CDR3 comprises 14 residues. V trimming: 4 bases; J trimming: 8 bases; junction bases outside the gene matches: 7. The CDR3 is CASSTQGLGEKLFF. Written as DNA, the CDR3 is TGTGCCAGTAGTACACAGGGGTTGGGGGAAAAACTGTTTTTT.

This clone has only one observation. The rearrangement joins TRBV7-9 to TRBJ2-1; unclear D gene. V lost 3 bases and J 3 bases, leaving 3 bases between the germline ends. The germline V gene has CDR1 SEHNR and CDR2 FQNEAQ (reference sequence). The CDR3 is 12 amino acids. This CDR3 reads CASSFLYNEQFF. The CDR3 coding sequence is TGTGCCAGCAGCTTTCTCTACAATGAGCAGTTCTTC.

The V gene is TRBV5-6, the J gene TRBJ2-5; 9 positions match TRBD2. In germline, CDR1 is SGHDT, CDR2 YYEEEE. Unmatched junction bases numbered 9, after V lost 4 bases and J lost 5 bases. This CDR3 is built from 15 residues. The CDR3 sequence is CASSPSGGTSETQYF. The CDR3 nucleotides are TGTGCCAGCAGCCCGAGCGGGGGGACCTCTGAGACCCAGTACTTC.

The genes are TRBV2 and TRBJ2-7; the D is unclear. Germline V gene lookup returns CDR1 SNHLY and CDR2 FYNNEI. The CDR3 runs to 12 residues. Deletions cut 7 bases from V and 0 bases from J, with 7 bases between. CDR3 nucleotide sequence: TGTGCCAGCACCGCCGGCTCCTACGAGCAGTACTTC. It yields the protein CASTAGSYEQYF.

The V call is TRBV10-3, the J call TRBJ2-7; D is possibly TRBD2 (6 bases). The CDR3 spans 13 residues. Germline V gene lookup returns CDR1 ENHRY and CDR2 SYGVKD. The V gene lost 4 bases and the J gene lost 0 bases, with 7 bases spanning the gap. CDR3: CAISGRDSYEQYF. The CDR3 DNA is TGTGCCATCAGTGGGAGGGACTCCTACGAGCAGTACTTC.

In its sample, this clone was seen once. The V and J genes are TRBV6-5 and TRBJ2-7; 7 nucleotides line up with TRBD1. This CDR3 has 14 amino acids. The trim removed 5 bases at V and 0 bases at J, leaving 4 bases unmatched. The germline CDR1 and CDR2 sequences are MNHEY and SVGAGI. CDR3 nucleotide sequence: TGTGCCAGCAGTCCCAGGGACAGCTCCTACGAGCAGTACTTC. Amino acid sequence: CASSPRDSSYEQYF.

The chain joins TRBV2 to TRBJ2-3; tentatively, D is TRBD2 (6 bases). This CDR3 is 14 amino acids long. Trimming left V 4 bases short and J 7 bases short, with 15 bases between. Germline CDR1 and CDR2: SNHLY and FYNNEI. The CDR3: CASSGGWDSHTQYF. CDR3 in DNA: TGTGCCAGCAGTGGGGGCTGGGACTCCCATACGCAGTATTTT.

In its sample, this clone was seen a few times. This sequence joins TRBV2 and TRBJ2-1; D is undetermined. Germline V gives CDR1 SNHLY, CDR2 FYNNEI. The V and J ends lost 3 bases and 6 bases respectively, with 15 bases between them. This CDR3 region has 15 residues. In DNA form, the CDR3 reads TGTGCCAGCAGTGAGTTCAAGAATTGGAGCAATGAGCAGTTCTTC. It yields the protein CASSEFKNWSNEQFF.

This chain joins TRBV4-1 and TRBJ1-3; 7 positions match TRBD1. Trimming cost V 0 bases and J 0 bases; bases outside gene matches: 5. Germline CDR1 MGHRA, CDR2 YSYEKL. The CDR3 totals 17 residues. The CDR3 is CASSQESGGHSGNTIYF. In nucleotides, the CDR3 is TGCGCCAGCAGCCAAGAGTCAGGGGGTCACTCTGGAAACACCATATATTTT.

The V call is TRBV5-1, the J call TRBJ1-1; 8 nucleotides align to TRBD1. Trimming at V came to 4 bases and at J to 5 bases, leaving 7 bases not matched to a gene. This CDR3 is built from 14 residues. From germline, CDR1 is SGHRS and CDR2 YFSETQ. CDR3 residues: CASSRDRTGTEAFF. DNA of the CDR3: TGCGCCAGCAGCAGGGACAGGACCGGGACTGAAGCTTTCTTT.

This clone came up a few times. The CDR3 DNA reads TGTGCCAGCAGCCAATCTAACAGGGGGGTAGGTGATTCACCCCTCCACTTT. Translation gives CASSQSNRGVGDSPLHF. The chain employs TRBV16 and TRBJ1-6; 8 nucleotides align to TRBD1. After removal of 0 bases from V and 8 bases from J, the junction contained 9 bases not matched to a gene. The germline V gene has CDR1 KGHSY and CDR2 FQNENV. The CDR3 loop spans 17 amino acids.